A single sample is the source of the 28 T cell receptor beta chains below, sequenced in a study of CD8 T cells in ankylosing spondylitis. Using its own MiXCR run on the 5' RACE reads, TCRdb lists one record per CDR3 protein. This sample carries 380,000 or so distinct CDR3 sequences, about 20% of them seen once, and the ten largest clones take about 12%. The sample consisted of blood, either unsorted or a sorted T cell fraction (not recorded which). The receptors originated from a male donor with ankylosing spondylitis or in good health (not recorded which).

A remark on this clonotype: An end of the junction differs from the germline gene, which may be a read error. This sequence joins TRBV2 and TRBJ1-2, with D possibly being TRBD1 (5 bases). The CDR3 has 12 residues. CDR1 SNHLY and CDR2 FYNNEI come from the germline V gene. The CDR3 DNA follows: TGTGCCAGCAGTGAGATCTTGACTCACCCAGGGTTC. Translation: CASSEILTHPGF.

The chain recombines TRBV6-5 with TRBJ2-2; unclear D gene. V was clipped by 2 bases and J by 2 bases, with 9 bases between them. The CDR3 is made up of 15 amino acids. Germline V lookup: CDR1 MNHEY, CDR2 SVGAGI. CDR3 loop: CASSYGDSNTGELFF. CDR3 nucleotide sequence: TGTGCCAGCAGTTACGGAGACTCCAACACCGGGGAGCTGTTTTTT.

This clonotype was counted only a few times. This chain connects TRBV29-1 to TRBJ2-1; D is possibly TRBD1 (7 bases). V was clipped by 4 bases and J by 1 base, with 11 bases between them. The germline CDR1 and CDR2 sequences are SQVTM and ANQGSEA. This CDR3 spans 14 amino acids. The CDR3 DNA reads TGCAGCGTTGGCGGGACAGAATCCTACAATGAGCAGTTCTTC. Translating gives CSVGGTESYNEQFF.

In its sample, this clonotype was seen a few times. The CDR3 DNA reads TGTGCCAGCAGCGGCGGAGGGGCATTTGGTGAGCAGTACTTC. This sequence encodes CASSGGGAFGEQYF. The rearrangement links TRBV11-2 to TRBJ2-7, with D tentatively TRBD2 (6 bases). The V end was cut by 5 bases, the J end by 7 bases, with 18 bases between. The CDR3 contains 14 residues. Looked up from germline, CDR1 is SGHAT and CDR2 is FQNNGV. Looking up the rest from reference TRBV11-2 and TRBJ2-7 gives the full variable domain: EAGVAQSPRYKIIEKRQSVAFWCNPISGHATLYWYQQILGQGPKLLIQFQNNGVVDDSQLPKDRFSAERLKGVDSTLKIQPAKLEDSAVYLCASSGGGAFGEQYFGPGTRLTVT.

The chain uses TRBV24-1 and TRBJ2-1, with 8 positions matching TRBD1. The germline V gene has CDR1 KGHDR and CDR2 SFDVKD. V lost 4 bases to trimming and J lost 5 bases; unmatched junction nucleotides: 3. The CDR3 extends over 14 amino acids. CDR3 loop: CATSERTGNNEQFF. CDR3 bases: TGTGCCACCAGTGAGCGGACAGGGAACAATGAGCAGTTCTTC.

This clonotype turned up a few times. The chain uses TRBV6-5 and TRBJ2-4; D not resolved. CDR1 is MNHEY, CDR2 SVGAGI, per germline. V was trimmed by 0 bases and J by 1 base, leaving 16 bases between them. The CDR3 is 18 amino acids. The CDR3 coding sequence is TGTGCCAGCAGTTACTCGCCCCGGGCGCCGCGGGCCAAAAACATTCAGTACTTC. Amino acid sequence: CASSYSPRAPRAKNIQYF.

The chain has TRBV9 and TRBJ2-3; the D gene is possibly TRBD2 (6 bases). Trimming stripped 0 bases from V and 4 bases from J, with 12 bases between. CDR3 length: 15 amino acids. CDR1 and CDR2 from the germline V gene are SGDLS and YYNGEE. This chain's CDR3 is CASSVDRLGPDTQYF. The CDR3 region has the DNA TGTGCCAGCAGCGTAGACCGACTAGGTCCAGATACGCAGTATTTT.

This clonotype was seen a few times. The genes are TRBV6-2 or TRBV6-3 and TRBJ2-7; TRBD1 agrees at 7 bases. Germline V gene data show CDR1 as MNHEY and CDR2 as SVGEGT. V lost 5 bases to trimming and J lost 2 bases; unmatched junction nucleotides: 6. The CDR3 runs 14 residues. CDR3 nucleotide sequence: TGTGCCAGCAGTGCCGGGACAGACCCCTACGAGCAGTACTTC. Translated: CASSAGTDPYEQYF.

In this sample, this clonotype turned up a few times. V gene TRBV15 combines with J gene TRBJ2-1; possible D gene TRBD2, 5 bases. The CDR3 has 12 residues. Trimming cost V 6 bases and J 8 bases, with 11 bases left between them. Germline V gene sequence: CDR1 LNHNV, CDR2 YYDKDF (reference sequence). For the CDR3, the DNA is TGTGCCACCAGTTTACTCGGGGATGAGCAGTTCTTC. Amino acid sequence: CATSLLGDEQFF.

The sample holds a few counts of this clonotype. The rearrangement joins TRBV11-2 to TRBJ2-1, with 13 bases that match TRBD2. The CDR3 is 18 amino acids. Unmatched junction bases numbered 5, after V lost 3 bases and J lost 0 bases. CDR1 is SGHAT, CDR2 FQNNGV, per germline. Here the CDR3 reads CASSLGLAGFASYNEQFF. CDR3 DNA sequence: TGTGCCAGCAGCTTGGGACTAGCGGGGTTCGCCTCCTACAATGAGCAGTTCTTC.

This clonotype was counted a few times. The J gene is TRBJ1-5, the V gene TRBV12-3 or TRBV12-4; the D is unclear. V was clipped by 5 bases and J by 4 bases, with 12 bases between them. This CDR3 spans 14 amino acids. The CDR3 sequence is CASSLPGRNQPQHF. In DNA form, the CDR3 reads TGTGCCAGCAGTCTACCCGGCCGTAATCAGCCCCAGCATTTT.

The rearrangement joins TRBV7-9 to TRBJ2-5; 7 positions agree with TRBD1. With 4 bases clipped from V and 5 bases from J, the junction kept 4 bases outside the gene matches. Germline V lookup: CDR1 SEHNR, CDR2 FQNEAQ (reference sequence). The CDR3 consists of 13 residues. The DNA of the CDR3 is TGTGCCAGCAGCTCCCGGGACAGTGAGACCCAGTACTTC. Translated: CASSSRDSETQYF.

This rearrangement joins TRBV11-2 to TRBJ2-1, with 11 bases fitting TRBD2. The CDR3 is 17 amino acids. J lost 6 bases, V lost 3 bases, and 10 bases had no gene match. CDR1 is SGHAT and CDR2 is FQNNGV in the germline V gene. CDR3 nucleotide sequence: TGTGCCAGCAGCTTTACGGCAGGGACTAGCGGTATCAATGAGCAGTTCTTC. Translated: CASSFTAGTSGINEQFF.

This clonotype has just a few counts. V is TRBV4-2 and J is TRBJ2-7; tentatively, D is TRBD1 (6 bases). V gave up 1 base and J gave up 2 bases, with 15 bases separating them. The CDR3 spans 16 residues. The germline gives CDR1 LGHNA, CDR2 YNFKEQ. The CDR3 spells CASSQVPQGHTYEQYF. For the CDR3, the DNA is TGTGCCAGCAGCCAAGTACCACAGGGCCATACCTACGAGCAGTACTTC.

V is TRBV7-3 and J is TRBJ2-5; a possible D gene is TRBD1 (6 bases). CDR3 size: 14 residues. V was trimmed by 5 bases and J by 4 bases, leaving 14 bases between them. Germline CDR1 is SGHTA and CDR2 is FQGTGA. CDR3 residues: CASSQTGTGETQYF. The CDR3 DNA reads as TGTGCCAGCAGCCAGACAGGAACCGGAGAGACCCAGTACTTC.

Remarks on this clonotype: At one end, the junction sequence differs from germline, possibly due to a read error. The rearrangement uses TRBV12-3 or TRBV12-4 and TRBJ2-5; D gene uncertain. The CDR3 totals 14 residues. The CDR3 bases are TGTGCCAGCAGTTTAAATGGTTACCAAGGGACCCAGTACTTC. The encoded protein is CASSLNGYQGTQYF.

This sequence joins TRBV9 and TRBJ2-3; TRBD1 matches at 10 bases. V lost 0 bases and J lost 2; bases outside the gene matches: 6. CDR1 SGDLS and CDR2 YYNGEE come from the germline V gene. This CDR3 comprises 17 residues. The CDR3, as DNA: TGTGCCAGCAGCGTAGATGGGACAGGGGACCTCACAGATACGCAGTATTTT. Its translation: CASSVDGTGDLTDTQYF.

In this sample, this clonotype turned up a few times. The chain joins TRBV28 to TRBJ2-4; the D gene is possibly TRBD2 (5 bases). CDR1 and CDR2 from the germline V gene are MDHEN and SYDVKM. Trimming cost V 8 bases and J 4 bases, with 15 bases left between them. The CDR3 loop spans 14 amino acids. The CDR3 DNA sequence: TGTGCCAGCCGGGGAACACCCGAAAAAAACATTCAGTACTTC. Translated, it gives CASRGTPEKNIQYF.

This clonotype was detected a few times. The chain uses TRBV7-8 and TRBJ2-2; the match to TRBD2 covers 15 bases. J was trimmed by 10 bases and V by 7 bases; bases with no gene match: 10. The CDR3 spans 16 residues. Germline V gene lookup returns CDR1 SGHVS and CDR2 FQNEAQ. CDR3 coding DNA: TGTGCCAGCAACACTATGGGACTAGCGGGGGGAGTGGAGCTGTTTTTT. It codes for CASNTMGLAGGVELFF.

This rearrangement joins TRBV3-1 to TRBJ1-5, with D maybe TRBD1 (5 bases). Looked up from germline, CDR1 is LGHDT and CDR2 is YNNKEL (reference sequence). The length of the CDR3 is 15 residues. V lost 4 bases, J lost 5 bases, and 15 bases lay in between. CDR3 amino acids: CASSPGLSNDQPQHF. The CDR3, as DNA: TGTGCCAGCAGCCCGGGACTCTCTAACGATCAGCCCCAGCATTTT.

The chain couples TRBV29-1 to TRBJ2-1; D is perhaps TRBD1 (6 bases). The germline V and J ends were trimmed by 4 bases and 5 bases, with 27 bases remaining between them. The CDR3 runs to 18 residues. Germline CDR1 SQVTM, CDR2 ANQGSEA. The CDR3 DNA sequence: TGCAGCGTTGTTAGGGGGTACGTGGGGGAAAGTGTGGACAATGAGCAGTTCTTC. This sequence encodes CSVVRGYVGESVDNEQFF.

V and J are TRBV20-1 and TRBJ2-3; 10 nucleotides align to TRBD1. V was pared by 6 bases and J by 4 bases, with 10 bases of the junction left unmatched. The CDR3 is 15 amino acids. The germline gives CDR1 DFQATT, CDR2 SNEGSKA (reference sequence). CDR3 in amino acids: CSAPRQGALSDTQYF. CDR3 bases: TGCAGTGCCCCCCGACAGGGGGCATTGTCAGATACGCAGTATTTT.

A few counts support this clonotype. The DNA for the CDR3 is TGTGCCAGCAGTGAAGAGCACAGATTCACAGATACGCAGTATTTT. This codes for CASSEEHRFTDTQYF. J is TRBJ2-3 and V is TRBV2; no clear D gene. CDR3 size: 15 residues. V gave up 1 base and J gave up 2 bases, with 10 bases separating them. CDR1 and CDR2 (germline): SNHLY, FYNNEI.

The V gene is TRBV2, the J gene TRBJ2-1; a possible D gene is TRBD1 (6 bases). The CDR3 extends over 13 amino acids. Between the trimmed V and J ends, which lost 5 bases and 10 bases, there was a span of 15 bases. The V gene's germline CDR1 is SNHLY and CDR2 FYNNEI. CDR3 protein: CASSYRTASEQFF. The CDR3 DNA sequence: TGTGCCAGCAGTTACAGGACAGCCTCGGAGCAGTTCTTC.

The rearrangement uses TRBV9 and TRBJ2-7; 7 positions match TRBD1. The germline CDR1 and CDR2 sequences are SGDLS and YYNGEE. Unmatched junction bases numbered 5, after V lost 0 bases and J lost 2 bases. The CDR3 is made up of 15 amino acids. CDR3: CASSVGQGDAYEQYF. CDR3 nucleotides: TGTGCCAGCAGCGTAGGCCAGGGGGACGCCTACGAGCAGTACTTC.

This clonotype was counted a few times. V gene TRBV27 combines with J gene TRBJ2-7; no definite D call. Germline CDR1 is MNHEY and CDR2 is SMNVEV (reference sequence). Trimming took off 7 bases at V and 2 bases at J, with 9 bases between the two ends. The CDR3 totals 12 residues. Here the CDR3 reads CASNNGPYEQYF. The CDR3 nucleotides read TGTGCCAGCAACAATGGTCCCTACGAGCAGTACTTC.

This clonotype was recorded a few times. This chain uses TRBV2 with TRBJ2-2; 8 positions agree with TRBD1. Germline V CDR1 and CDR2: SNHLY, FYNNEI. The CDR3 contains 15 residues. Trimming cost V 4 bases and J 5 bases; bases outside gene matches: 6. The CDR3 here is CASSGRTGWTGELFF. CDR3 nucleotide sequence: TGTGCCAGCAGTGGGCGGACAGGGTGGACCGGGGAGCTGTTTTTT.

This clonotype occurred a few times. The chain links TRBV9 to TRBJ2-7; D remains ambiguous. The V end was cut by 3 bases, the J end by 5 bases, with 12 bases between. The germline CDR1 and CDR2 sequences are SGDLS and YYNGEE. The CDR3 covers 13 residues. The CDR3 loop reads CASSAPPYHEQYF. The CDR3 DNA follows: TGTGCCAGCAGCGCCCCGCCTTATCACGAGCAGTACTTC.